The 20 T cell receptor beta chains below come from one sample, sequenced in a study of cytomegalovirus exposure and HLA in healthy donors. PCR was performed using 60 Vbeta and 13 Jbeta primers. Some clones are missing from TCRdb's copy, which holds only in-frame ones; the method was immunoSEQ multiplex PCR. The repertoire consists of around 130,000 clones, with approximately 80% occurring once and the leading ten covering roughly 1.5%. The specimen was PBMCs. These TCRs come from a young woman in good health and CMV-seronegative.

The chain carries TRBV30 and TRBJ2-3; 9 bases are shared with TRBD2. V was clipped by 3 bases and J by 10 bases; unmatched bases: 5. The CDR3 extends over 12 amino acids. Germline assignment: CDR1 GTSNPN and CDR2 SVGIG (reference sequence). CDR3 sequence reads: CAWSVAGVPQYF. The CDR3 nucleotides are TGTGCCTGGAGCGTAGCGGGAGTACCGCAGTATTTT.

This rearrangement joins TRBV7-8 to TRBJ1-2; D call uncertain. This CDR3 is 15 amino acids long. The germline V and J ends were trimmed by 1 base and 3 bases, with 12 bases remaining between them. Germline lookup yields CDR1 SGHVS and CDR2 FQNEAQ. The CDR3 loop reads CASSLVLGTDYGYTF. CDR3 nucleotide sequence: TGTGCCAGCAGCTTAGTGCTCGGCACAGACTATGGCTACACCTTC.

The chain has TRBV30 and TRBJ2-1; 10 nucleotides agree with TRBD2. The V segment lost 0 bases and the J segment 4 bases; nucleotides outside the gene matches: 3. The CDR3 has 15 amino acids. Per germline, CDR1 GTSNPN and CDR2 SVGIG (reference sequence). The CDR3 DNA follows: TGTGCCTGGAGTGTACCTAGCGGGAGATACAATGAGCAGTTCTTC. It yields the protein CAWSVPSGRYNEQFF.

The genes are TRBV30 and TRBJ2-1; tentatively, D is TRBD2 (5 bases). V was shortened by 0 bases and J by 12 bases, with 12 bases between the two germline ends. CDR1 GTSNPN and CDR2 SVGIG come from the germline V gene (reference sequence). The CDR3 contains 12 residues. CDR3 loop: CAWSVKGEVQFF. The CDR3 nucleotides are TGTGCCTGGAGTGTTAAGGGAGAAGTGCAGTTCTTC.

The chain is built from TRBV5-1 and TRBJ2-7; TRBD2 matches 13 bases. CDR3 length: 17 amino acids. Germline CDR1 SGHRS, CDR2 YFSETQ. V lost 3 bases and J lost 2; bases outside the gene matches: 8. The CDR3 DNA reads TGCGCCAGCAGCTCCCGACTAGCGGGAGGATCCCCCTACGAGCAGTACTTC. The encoded protein is CASSSRLAGGSPYEQYF.

The CDR3 region is CASSLQGSEQFF. CDR3 nucleotide sequence: TGTGCCAGCTCCCTACAGGGAAGTGAGCAGTTCTTC. The V and J genes are TRBV18 and TRBJ2-1; D possibly corresponds to TRBD1 (6 bases). V dropped 6 bases and J dropped 9 bases, with 12 bases sitting between them. The CDR3 runs to 12 residues. Germline V CDR1 and CDR2: KGHSH, LQKENI. Full variable domain (missing parts from reference TRBV18 and TRBJ2-1): NAGVMQNPRHLVRRRGQEARLRCSPMKGHSHVYWYRQLPEEGLKFMVYLQKENIIDESGMPKERFSAEFPKEGPSILRIQQVVRGDSAAYFCASSLQGSEQFFGPGTRLTVL.

This chain uses TRBV7-9 with TRBJ2-7; a possible D gene is TRBD1 (6 bases). Germline V gene data show CDR1 as SEHNR and CDR2 as FQNEAQ (reference sequence). CDR3 size: 14 residues. V lost 5 bases and J lost 2, with 13 bases in between. CDR3 in DNA: TGTGCCAGCAGCCTCCGGGACATGGCCTACGAGCAGTACTTC. Its protein is CASSLRDMAYEQYF.

V gene TRBV30 combines with J gene TRBJ2-7, with D possibly being TRBD2 (6 bases). V was pared by 3 bases and J by 6 bases, with 9 bases between. The germline V gene encodes CDR1 GTSNPN and CDR2 SVGIG (reference sequence). There are 11 residues in the CDR3. The CDR3 reads CAWRLASEQYF. In nucleotides, the CDR3 is TGTGCCTGGAGACTAGCCAGCGAGCAGTACTTC. Based on the CDR3 plus reference TRBV30 and TRBJ2-7, the full variable domain is SQTIHQWPATLVQPVGSPLSLECTVEGTSNPNLYWYRQAAGRGLQLLFYSVGIGQISSEVPQNLSASRPQDRQFILSSKKLLLSDSGFYLCAWRLASEQYFGPGTRLTVT.

The chain combines TRBV27 with TRBJ1-2; 7 bases agree with TRBD1. The CDR3 extends over 14 amino acids. Germline V CDR1 and CDR2: MNHEY, SMNVEV (reference sequence). Trimming took 6 bases from V and 6 from J; bases not matched to a gene: 10. The CDR3 sequence is CASSSMEGADGYTF. The CDR3 DNA is TGTGCCAGCAGCAGCATGGAGGGGGCGGATGGCTACACCTTC.

The chain recombines TRBV13 with TRBJ2-7; TRBD2 agrees at 7 bases. The CDR3 totals 17 residues. J gave up 2 bases and V 5 bases, and 15 bases lay outside the gene matches. CDR1 PRHDT and CDR2 FYEKMQ come from the germline V gene (reference sequence). The CDR3 nucleotides read TGTGCCAGCAGCCTACCGACCCCGGGAGGAGGCCCCTACGAGCAGTACTTC. Translating gives CASSLPTPGGGPYEQYF. Supplemented by reference TRBV13 and TRBJ2-7, the full variable domain reads AAGVIQSPRHLIKEKRETATLKCYPIPRHDTVYWYQQGPGQDPQFLISFYEKMQSDKGSIPDRFSAQQFSDYHSELNMSSLELGDSALYFCASSLPTPGGGPYEQYFGPGTRLTVT.

This sequence joins TRBV15 and TRBJ2-1; D gene unclear. Looked up from germline, CDR1 is LNHNV and CDR2 is YYDKDF (reference sequence). CDR3 length: 15 amino acids. V lost 1 base and J 2 bases, leaving 9 bases between the germline ends. The chain's CDR3 is CATSRGGVTYNEQFF. DNA for the CDR3: TGTGCCACCAGCAGAGGAGGAGTCACCTACAATGAGCAGTTCTTC. Looking up the rest from reference TRBV15 and TRBJ2-1 gives the full variable domain: DAMVIQNPRYQVTQFGKPVTLSCSQTLNHNVMYWYQQKSSQAPKLLFHYYDKDFNNEADTPDNFQSRRPNTSFCFLDIRSPGLGDTAMYLCATSRGGVTYNEQFFGPGTRLTVL.

This chain links TRBV5-1 with TRBJ1-1, with D perhaps matching TRBD1 (6 bases). The V gene lost 3 bases and the J gene lost 4 bases, with 10 bases spanning the gap. The length of the CDR3 is 13 residues. Germline V CDR1 and CDR2: SGHRS, YFSETQ. The chain's CDR3 is CASSSTGRTEAFF. CDR3 coding DNA: TGCGCCAGCAGCTCTACAGGGCGCACTGAAGCTTTCTTT.

The chain carries TRBV5-4 and TRBJ2-3; TRBD2 aligns across 10 bases. The germline V gene has CDR1 SGHNT and CDR2 YYREEE (reference sequence). This CDR3 is 17 amino acids long. The junction had 8 bases not matched to a gene; V was cut back by 3 bases and J by 1 base. In DNA form, the CDR3 reads TGTGCCAGCAGCTGGGGTCCTGGGACTAGCGGCACAGATACGCAGTATTTT. Its protein product is CASSWGPGTSGTDTQYF.

This rearrangement joins TRBV5-6 to TRBJ1-1, with 9 bases aligning to TRBD1. CDR1 and CDR2 (germline): SGHDT, YYEEEE. The CDR3 has 13 residues. Trimming removed 0 bases from V and 13 bases from J; junction bases left unmatched: 7. The CDR3: CASSLGRTGEVFF. The CDR3 nucleotides read TGTGCCAGCAGCTTGGGGCGGACAGGGGAGGTTTTCTTT.

The V and J genes are TRBV13 and TRBJ2-7; TRBD2 might be the D (5 bases). The CDR3 is 14 residues long. Germline V lookup: CDR1 PRHDT, CDR2 FYEKMQ (reference sequence). Trimming took off 4 bases at V and 2 bases at J, with 12 bases between the two ends. DNA for the CDR3: TGTGCCAGCAGCTCCCCCGGGGAAACCTACGAGCAGTACTTC. It translates to CASSSPGETYEQYF.

This chain connects TRBV6-6 to TRBJ2-3; 15 bases are shared with TRBD2. The length of the CDR3 is 14 residues. Germline V gene lookup returns CDR1 MNHNY and CDR2 SVGAGI (reference sequence). V shed 8 bases and J 4 bases; nucleotides not matched to a gene: 1. CDR3 residues: CASGLAGGPDTQYF. CDR3 nucleotide sequence: TGTGCCAGCGGACTAGCGGGAGGGCCAGATACGCAGTATTTT.

CDR3 loop: CASSLTTAGGLSYEQYF. CDR3 nucleotide sequence: TGCGCCAGCAGCTTAACGACTGCGGGTGGGCTTTCCTACGAGCAGTACTTC. The V and J genes are TRBV5-1 and TRBJ2-7; possibly TRBD2 for D (5 bases). V gave up 2 bases and J gave up 1 base, with 19 bases separating them. This CDR3 contains 17 residues. Germline-derived CDR1 and CDR2 are SGHRS and YFSETQ.

The chain has TRBV30 and TRBJ2-1, with D uncertain. The CDR3 consists of 14 residues. Deletions cut 0 bases from V and 6 bases from J, with 12 bases between. The germline V gene encodes CDR1 GTSNPN and CDR2 SVGIG (reference sequence). CDR3 in DNA: TGTGCCTGGAGTGTAATCGAGACTCGCAATGAGCAGTTCTTC. Encoded protein: CAWSVIETRNEQFF.

J is TRBJ2-7 and V is TRBV4-1, with 8 bases lining up with TRBD2. Germline V gene lookup returns CDR1 MGHRA and CDR2 YSYEKL. V shed 0 bases, J shed 2 bases, and the junction held 6 bases outside the gene matches. The CDR3 runs to 16 residues. CDR3 sequence (DNA): TGCGCCAGCAGCCAAGAGGCGGGAGGTACGCCCTACGAGCAGTACTTC. It translates to CASSQEAGGTPYEQYF.

This chain joins TRBV7-9 and TRBJ2-6, with TRBD1 identical over 9 bases. This CDR3 comprises 17 residues. Trimming cost V 4 bases and J 2 bases; bases outside gene matches: 6. Germline V gives CDR1 SEHNR, CDR2 FQNEAQ (reference sequence). CDR3 sequence (DNA): TGTGCCAGCAGCTCTACCGGGACAGGGCCTGGGGCCAACGTCCTGACTTTC. This translates into CASSSTGTGPGANVLTF.